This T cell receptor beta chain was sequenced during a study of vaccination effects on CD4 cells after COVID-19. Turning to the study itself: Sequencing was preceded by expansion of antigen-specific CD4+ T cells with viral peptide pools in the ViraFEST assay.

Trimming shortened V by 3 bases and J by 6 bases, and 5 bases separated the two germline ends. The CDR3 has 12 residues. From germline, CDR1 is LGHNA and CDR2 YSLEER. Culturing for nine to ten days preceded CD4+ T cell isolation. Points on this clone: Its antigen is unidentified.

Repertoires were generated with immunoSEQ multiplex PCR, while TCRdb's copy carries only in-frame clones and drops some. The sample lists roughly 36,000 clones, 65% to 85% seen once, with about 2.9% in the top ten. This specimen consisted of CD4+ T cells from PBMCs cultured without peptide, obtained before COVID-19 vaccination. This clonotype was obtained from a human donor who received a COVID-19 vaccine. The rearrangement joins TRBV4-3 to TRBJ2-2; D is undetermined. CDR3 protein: CASSHPAGELFF. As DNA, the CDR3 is TGCGCCAGCAGCCATCCCGCCGGGGAGCTGTTTTTT.